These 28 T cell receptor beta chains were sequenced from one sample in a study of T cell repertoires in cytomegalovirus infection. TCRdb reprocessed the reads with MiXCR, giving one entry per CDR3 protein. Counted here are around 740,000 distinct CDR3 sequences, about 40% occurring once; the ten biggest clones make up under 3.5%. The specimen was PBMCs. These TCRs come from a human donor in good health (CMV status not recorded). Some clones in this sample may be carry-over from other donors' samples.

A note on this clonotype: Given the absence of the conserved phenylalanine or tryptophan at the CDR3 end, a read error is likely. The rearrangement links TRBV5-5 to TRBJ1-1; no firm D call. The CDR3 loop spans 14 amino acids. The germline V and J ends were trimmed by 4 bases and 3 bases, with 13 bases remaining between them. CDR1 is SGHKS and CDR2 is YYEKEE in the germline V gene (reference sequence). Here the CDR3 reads CASSLDWVDTEAFS. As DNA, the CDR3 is TGTGCCAGCAGCCTCGATTGGGTGGACACTGAAGCTTTCTCT.

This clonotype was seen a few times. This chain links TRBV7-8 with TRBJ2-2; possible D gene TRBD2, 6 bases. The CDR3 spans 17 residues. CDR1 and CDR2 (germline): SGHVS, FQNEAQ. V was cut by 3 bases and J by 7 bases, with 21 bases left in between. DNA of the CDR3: TGTGCCAGCAGCTTTCTTGTCCGGACCGGGAGAGGCGGGGAGCTGTTTTTT. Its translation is CASSFLVRTGRGGELFF.

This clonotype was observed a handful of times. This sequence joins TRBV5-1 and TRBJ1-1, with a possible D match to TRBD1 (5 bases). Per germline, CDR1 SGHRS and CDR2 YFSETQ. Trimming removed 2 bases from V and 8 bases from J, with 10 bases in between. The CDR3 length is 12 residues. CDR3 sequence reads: CASSFPPGEAFF. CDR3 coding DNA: TGCGCCAGCAGCTTTCCTCCAGGGGAAGCTTTCTTT. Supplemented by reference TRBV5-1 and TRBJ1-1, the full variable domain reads KAGVTQTPRYLIKTRGQQVTLSCSPISGHRSVSWYQQTPGQGLQFLFEYFSETQRNKGNFPGRFSGRQFSNSRSEMNVSTLELGDSALYLCASSFPPGEAFFGQGTRLTVV.

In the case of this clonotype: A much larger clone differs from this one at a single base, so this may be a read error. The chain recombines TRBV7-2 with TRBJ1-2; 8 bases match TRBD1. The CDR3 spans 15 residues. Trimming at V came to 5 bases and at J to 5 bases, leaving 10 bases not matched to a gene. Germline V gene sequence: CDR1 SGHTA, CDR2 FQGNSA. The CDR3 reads CASSLRQGKEYGYTF. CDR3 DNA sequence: TGTGCCAGCAGCCTAAGACAGGGGAAGGAATATGGCTACACCTTC.

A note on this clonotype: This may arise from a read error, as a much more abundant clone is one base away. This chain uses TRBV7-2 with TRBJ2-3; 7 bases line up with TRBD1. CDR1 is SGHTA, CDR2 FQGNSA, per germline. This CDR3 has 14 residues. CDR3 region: CAISPTGGTDTQYF. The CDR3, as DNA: TGTGCCATCAGCCCAACAGGGGGCACAGATACGCAGTATTTT.

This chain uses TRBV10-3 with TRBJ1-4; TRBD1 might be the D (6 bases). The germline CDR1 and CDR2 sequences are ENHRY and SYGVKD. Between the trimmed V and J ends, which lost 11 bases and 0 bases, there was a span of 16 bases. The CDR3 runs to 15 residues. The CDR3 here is CASLRGLATNEKLFF. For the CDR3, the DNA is TGTGCCTCCTTACGGGGGCTAGCAACTAATGAAAAACTGTTTTTT.

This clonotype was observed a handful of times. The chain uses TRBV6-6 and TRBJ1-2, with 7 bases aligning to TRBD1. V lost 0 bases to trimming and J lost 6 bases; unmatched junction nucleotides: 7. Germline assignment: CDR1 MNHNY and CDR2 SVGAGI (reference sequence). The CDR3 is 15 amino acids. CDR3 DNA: TGTGCCAGCAGTTACTCGAAGTCAGGGGGGCATGGCTACACCTTC. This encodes CASSYSKSGGHGYTF.

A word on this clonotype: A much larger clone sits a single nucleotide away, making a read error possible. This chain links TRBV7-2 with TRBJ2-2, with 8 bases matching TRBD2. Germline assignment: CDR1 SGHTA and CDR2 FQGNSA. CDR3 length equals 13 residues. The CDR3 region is CVSSRGGTGELFF. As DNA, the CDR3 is TGTGTCAGCAGTCGGGGGGGAACCGGGGAGCTGTTTTTT.

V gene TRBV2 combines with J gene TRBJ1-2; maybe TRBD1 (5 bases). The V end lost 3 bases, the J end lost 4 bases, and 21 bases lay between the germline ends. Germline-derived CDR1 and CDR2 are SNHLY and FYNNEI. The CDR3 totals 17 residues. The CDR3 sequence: CASSDSSRRGSGYGYTF. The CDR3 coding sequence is TGTGCCAGCAGTGACTCCTCGCGGAGGGGCTCGGGCTATGGCTACACCTTC.

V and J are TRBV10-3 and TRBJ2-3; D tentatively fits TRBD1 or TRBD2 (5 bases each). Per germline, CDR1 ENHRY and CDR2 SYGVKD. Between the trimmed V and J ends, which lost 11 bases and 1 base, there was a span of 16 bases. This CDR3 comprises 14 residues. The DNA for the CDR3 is TGTGCCGGCAGGACGGGGCAGGGCACAGATACGCAGTATTTT. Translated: CAGRTGQGTDTQYF.

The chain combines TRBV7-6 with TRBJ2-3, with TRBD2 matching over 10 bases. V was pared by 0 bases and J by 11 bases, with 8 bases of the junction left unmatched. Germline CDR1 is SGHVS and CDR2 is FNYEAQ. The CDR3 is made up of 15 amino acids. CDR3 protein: CASSLASGGAGVQYF. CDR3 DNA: TGTGCCAGCAGCTTAGCCAGCGGGGGGGCCGGGGTGCAGTATTTT.

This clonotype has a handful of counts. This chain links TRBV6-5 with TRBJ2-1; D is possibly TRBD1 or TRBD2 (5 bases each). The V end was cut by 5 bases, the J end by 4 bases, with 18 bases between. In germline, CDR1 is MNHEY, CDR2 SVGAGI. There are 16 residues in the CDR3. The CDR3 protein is CASSSRNEGKYNEQFF. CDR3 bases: TGTGCCAGCAGTAGTCGTAATGAGGGGAAATACAATGAGCAGTTCTTC.

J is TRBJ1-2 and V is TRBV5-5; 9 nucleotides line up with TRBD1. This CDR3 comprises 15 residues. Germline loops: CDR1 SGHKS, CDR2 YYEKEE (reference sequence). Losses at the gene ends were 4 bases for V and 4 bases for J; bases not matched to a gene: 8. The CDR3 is CASSAGTGPSYGYTF. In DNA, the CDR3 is TGTGCCAGCAGCGCCGGGACAGGGCCTAGCTATGGCTACACCTTC.

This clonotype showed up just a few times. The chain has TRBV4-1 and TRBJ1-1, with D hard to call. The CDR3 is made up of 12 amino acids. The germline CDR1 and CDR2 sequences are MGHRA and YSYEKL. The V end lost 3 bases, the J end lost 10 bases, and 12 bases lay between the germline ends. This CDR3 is CASSQGLSSAFF. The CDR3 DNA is TGCGCCAGCAGCCAGGGATTGTCGTCAGCTTTCTTT.

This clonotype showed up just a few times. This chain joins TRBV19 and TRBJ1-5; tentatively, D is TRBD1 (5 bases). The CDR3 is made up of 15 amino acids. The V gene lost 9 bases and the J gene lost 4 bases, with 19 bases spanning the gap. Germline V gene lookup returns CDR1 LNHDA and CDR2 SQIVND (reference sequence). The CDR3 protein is CASRQHPDRNQPQHF. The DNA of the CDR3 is TGTGCCAGCAGACAGCATCCTGATAGGAATCAGCCCCAGCATTTT.

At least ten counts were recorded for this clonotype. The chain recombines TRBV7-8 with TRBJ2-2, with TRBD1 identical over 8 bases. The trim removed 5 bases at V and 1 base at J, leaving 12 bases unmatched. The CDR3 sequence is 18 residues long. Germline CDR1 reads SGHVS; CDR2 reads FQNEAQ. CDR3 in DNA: TGTGCCAGCAGCCCTTTCGGGTTCGGGACAGGGAACACCGGGGAGCTGTTTTTT. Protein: CASSPFGFGTGNTGELFF.

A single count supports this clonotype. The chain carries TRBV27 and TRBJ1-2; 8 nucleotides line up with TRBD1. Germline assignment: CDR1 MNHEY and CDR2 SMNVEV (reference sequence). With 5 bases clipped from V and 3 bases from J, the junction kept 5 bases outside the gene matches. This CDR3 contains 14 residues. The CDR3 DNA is TGTGCCAGCAGTACGACAGGGGCGCACTATGGCTACACCTTC. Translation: CASSTTGAHYGYTF.

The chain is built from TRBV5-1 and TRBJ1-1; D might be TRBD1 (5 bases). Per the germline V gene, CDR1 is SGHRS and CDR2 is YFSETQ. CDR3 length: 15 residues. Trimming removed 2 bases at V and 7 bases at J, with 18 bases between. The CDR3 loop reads CASSFSDPGLGEAFF. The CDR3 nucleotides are TGCGCCAGCAGCTTTTCCGACCCAGGGTTAGGTGAAGCTTTCTTT.

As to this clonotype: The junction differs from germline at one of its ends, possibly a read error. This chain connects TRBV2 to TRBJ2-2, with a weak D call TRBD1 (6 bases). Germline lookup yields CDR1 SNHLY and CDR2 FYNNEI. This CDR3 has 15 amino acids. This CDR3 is CASREDRWNTGELFF. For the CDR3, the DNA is TGTGCCAGCAGGGAAGACAGGTGGAACACCGGGGAGCTGTTTTTT.

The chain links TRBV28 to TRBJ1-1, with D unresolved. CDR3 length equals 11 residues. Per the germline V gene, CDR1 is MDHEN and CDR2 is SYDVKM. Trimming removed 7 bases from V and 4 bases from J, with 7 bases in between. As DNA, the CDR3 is TGTGCCAGCATCGCGGCCACTGAAGCTTTCTTT. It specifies CASIAATEAFF.

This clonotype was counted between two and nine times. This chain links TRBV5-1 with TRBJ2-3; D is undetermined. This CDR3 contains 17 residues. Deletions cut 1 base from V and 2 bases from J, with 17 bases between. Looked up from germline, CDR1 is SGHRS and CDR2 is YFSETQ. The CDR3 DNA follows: TGCGCCAGCAGCTTGCGTCCTCAAGCTTTCAACACAGATACGCAGTATTTT. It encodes CASSLRPQAFNTDTQYF.

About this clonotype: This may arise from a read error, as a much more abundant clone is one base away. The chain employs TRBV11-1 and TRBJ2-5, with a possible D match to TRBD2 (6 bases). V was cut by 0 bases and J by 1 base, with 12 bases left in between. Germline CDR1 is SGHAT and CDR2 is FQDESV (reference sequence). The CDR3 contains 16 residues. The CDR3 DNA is TGTGCCAGCAGCTTAGCGCCTAGCGTAATCCAAGAGACCCAGTACTTC. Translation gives CASSLAPSVIQETQYF.

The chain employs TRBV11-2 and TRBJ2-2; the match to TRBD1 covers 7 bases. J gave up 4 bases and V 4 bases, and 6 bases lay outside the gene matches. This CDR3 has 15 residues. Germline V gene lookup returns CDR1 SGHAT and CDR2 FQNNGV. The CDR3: CASSYRTGRTGELFF. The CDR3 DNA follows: TGTGCCAGCAGCTATAGGACAGGACGCACCGGGGAGCTGTTTTTT.

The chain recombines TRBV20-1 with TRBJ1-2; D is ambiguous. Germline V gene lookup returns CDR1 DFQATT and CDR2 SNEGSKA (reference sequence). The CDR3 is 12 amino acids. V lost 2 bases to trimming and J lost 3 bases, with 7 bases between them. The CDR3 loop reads CSARPGYYGYTF. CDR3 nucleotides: TGCAGTGCTAGACCCGGTTACTATGGCTACACCTTC.

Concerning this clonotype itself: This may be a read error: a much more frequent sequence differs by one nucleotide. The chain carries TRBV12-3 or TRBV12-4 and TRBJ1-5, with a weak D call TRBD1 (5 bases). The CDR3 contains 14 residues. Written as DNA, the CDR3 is TGTGCCAGCAGTCCGGACACAATGCTTCAGCCCCAGCCTTTT. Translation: CASSPDTMLQPQPF.

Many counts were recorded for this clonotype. CDR3: CASSRGRSDEKLFF. DNA of the CDR3: TGTGCCAGCAGCCGAGGCCGGTCCGATGAAAAACTGTTTTTT. The rearrangement joins TRBV7-2 to TRBJ1-4; D is ambiguous. This CDR3 has 14 residues. The V end lost 5 bases, the J end lost 6 bases, and 13 bases lay between the germline ends. Germline V gene sequence: CDR1 SGHTA, CDR2 FQGNSA.

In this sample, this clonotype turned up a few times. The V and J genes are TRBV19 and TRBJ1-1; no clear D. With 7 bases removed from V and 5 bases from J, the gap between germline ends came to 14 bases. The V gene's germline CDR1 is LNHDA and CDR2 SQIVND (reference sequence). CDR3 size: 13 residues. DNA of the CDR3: TGTGCCAGTATGGTGTCTTTTGGGACTGAAGCTTTCTTT. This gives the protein CASMVSFGTEAFF.

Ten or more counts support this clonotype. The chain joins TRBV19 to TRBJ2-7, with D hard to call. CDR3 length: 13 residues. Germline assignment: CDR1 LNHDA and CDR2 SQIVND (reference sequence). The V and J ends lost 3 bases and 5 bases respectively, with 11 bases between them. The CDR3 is CASSITLGHEQYF. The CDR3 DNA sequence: TGTGCCAGTAGTATTACCCTCGGTCACGAGCAGTACTTC.